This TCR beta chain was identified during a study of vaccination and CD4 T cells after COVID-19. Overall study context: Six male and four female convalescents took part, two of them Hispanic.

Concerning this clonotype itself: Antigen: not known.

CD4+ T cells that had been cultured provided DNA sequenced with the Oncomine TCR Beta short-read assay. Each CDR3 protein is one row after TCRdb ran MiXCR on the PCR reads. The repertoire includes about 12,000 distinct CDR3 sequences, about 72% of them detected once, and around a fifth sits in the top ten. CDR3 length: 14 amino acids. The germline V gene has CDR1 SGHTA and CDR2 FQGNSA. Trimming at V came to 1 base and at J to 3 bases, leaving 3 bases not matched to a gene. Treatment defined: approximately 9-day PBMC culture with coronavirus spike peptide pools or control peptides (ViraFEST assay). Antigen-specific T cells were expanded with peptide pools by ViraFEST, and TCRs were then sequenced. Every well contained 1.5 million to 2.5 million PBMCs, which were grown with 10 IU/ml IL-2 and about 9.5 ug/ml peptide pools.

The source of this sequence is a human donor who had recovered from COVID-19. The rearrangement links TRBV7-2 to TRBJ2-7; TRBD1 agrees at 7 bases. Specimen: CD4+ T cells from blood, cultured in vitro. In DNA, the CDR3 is TGTGCCAGCAGCTTAGGGGACAGACGCTACGAGCAGTACTTC. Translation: CASSLGDRRYEQYF.